The 28 T cell receptor beta chains in this list originate from one sample, sequenced in a study of control samples from healthy donors and cancer patients. Using immunoSEQ multiplex PCR, the repertoire was profiled, and TCRdb retains in-frame clones only, with some absent. The top ten clones hold approximately 6.1% of a sample with 150,000 to 180,000 clones, approximately 93% of them seen once. The sample taken for sequencing was blood. The receptors come from a man aged 40-50 years in good health.

The chain has TRBV3-1 (or the pseudogene TRBV3-2) and TRBJ2-6, with D maybe TRBD1 (5 bases). In germline, CDR1 is LGHDT, CDR2 YNNKEL (reference sequence). With 2 bases removed from V and 3 bases from J, the gap between germline ends came to 8 bases. The CDR3 is 15 amino acids. DNA for the CDR3: TGTGCCAGCAGCCAAAGGGGAAGTGGGGCCAACGTCCTGACTTTC. This codes for CASSQRGSGANVLTF.

This rearrangement joins TRBV3-1 (or the pseudogene TRBV3-2) to TRBJ1-6; D uncertain. The CDR3 runs 12 residues. V lost 3 bases and J lost 9, with 6 bases in between. Germline CDR1 reads LGHDT; CDR2 reads YNNKEL (reference sequence). This chain's CDR3 is CASSHVGSPLHF. The CDR3 coding sequence is TGTGCCAGCAGCCACGTCGGTTCACCCCTCCACTTT.

This clone appeared once. J is TRBJ2-7 and V is TRBV15, with D perhaps matching TRBD2 (5 bases). CDR1 is LNHNV, CDR2 YYDKDF, per germline (reference sequence). This CDR3 comprises 15 residues. The germline V and J ends were trimmed by 3 bases and 3 bases, with 15 bases remaining between them. The CDR3 region is CATSSRVRRLYEQYF. The CDR3, as DNA: TGTGCCACCAGCAGTAGGGTCAGGAGGCTCTACGAGCAGTACTTC.

The CDR3 DNA sequence: TGTGCCAGCAGTGAAGGAGGGAGCTCCTCGGCGTATGGCTACACCTTC. Translation: CASSEGGSSSAYGYTF. The rearrangement links TRBV6-1 to TRBJ1-2; D remains ambiguous. The CDR3 is made up of 16 amino acids. The germline V gene has CDR1 MNHNS and CDR2 SASEGT. V lost 1 base, J lost 5 bases, and 17 bases lay in between.

The chain combines TRBV19 with TRBJ2-4, with TRBD1 identical over 7 bases. With V trimmed by 9 bases and J by 1 base, 15 bases remained unmatched. Germline V lookup: CDR1 LNHDA, CDR2 SQIVND (reference sequence). This CDR3 contains 17 residues. For the CDR3, the DNA is TGTGCCAGCCGTATGAGGGTGACAGGGACGGCCAAAAACATTCAGTACTTC. Protein product: CASRMRVTGTAKNIQYF.

This chain joins TRBV19 and TRBJ2-7, with TRBD1 as a possible D gene (7 bases). Germline CDR1 LNHDA, CDR2 SQIVND (reference sequence). V was trimmed by 4 bases and J by 1 base, leaving 11 bases between them. The CDR3 sequence is 14 residues long. The DNA of the CDR3 is TGTGCCAGTAGTAGGGCGGGACAGTCCTACGAGCAGTACTTC. It is translated as CASSRAGQSYEQYF.

V is TRBV19 and J is TRBJ2-1, with a weak D call TRBD1 (6 bases). This CDR3 region has 13 residues. With 3 bases removed from V and 7 bases from J, the gap between germline ends came to 10 bases. Germline CDR1 and CDR2: LNHDA and SQIVND (reference sequence). The CDR3 region has the DNA TGTGCCAGTAGTATCCTGGGGGCAAATGAGCAGTTCTTC. Its translation is CASSILGANEQFF. Based on the CDR3 plus reference TRBV19 and TRBJ2-1, the full variable domain is DGGITQSPKYLFRKEGQNVTLSCEQNLNHDAMYWYRQDPGQGLRLIYYSQIVNDFQKGDIAEGYSVSREKKESFPLTVTSAQKNPTAFYLCASSILGANEQFFGPGTRLTVL.

This clone showed up just once. The rearrangement joins TRBV7-9 to TRBJ2-6; weak D call: TRBD2 (5 bases). CDR3 size: 15 residues. Deletions cut 5 bases from V and 1 base from J, with 9 bases between. Per germline, CDR1 SEHNR and CDR2 FQNEAQ (reference sequence). The CDR3 here is CASSGRTSGANVLTF. The CDR3 coding sequence is TGTGCCAGCAGCGGGCGGACTTCTGGGGCCAACGTCCTGACTTTC.

This chain connects TRBV7-8 to TRBJ2-3; 8 bases are shared with TRBD1. CDR3 length: 14 residues. V shed 5 bases, J shed 7 bases, and the junction held 8 bases outside the gene matches. Germline values: CDR1 SGHVS, CDR2 FQNEAQ. DNA for the CDR3: TGTGCCAGCAGCCCAAGGACAGGGCCCCATACGCAGTATTTT. Protein product: CASSPRTGPHTQYF.

V gene TRBV27 combines with J gene TRBJ1-1, with D perhaps TRBD1 (6 bases). Trimming took off 3 bases at V and 4 bases at J, with 12 bases between the two ends. Looked up from germline, CDR1 is MNHEY and CDR2 is SMNVEV (reference sequence). The CDR3 is 14 residues long. DNA of the CDR3: TGTGCCAGCAGTTTTCGTCGGGGGGCCACTGAAGCTTTCTTT. Protein: CASSFRRGATEAFF.

In its sample, this clone was seen once. V and J are TRBV7-2 and TRBJ1-1; 7 bases line up with TRBD1. The CDR3 totals 14 residues. V lost 5 bases to trimming and J lost 4 bases; unmatched junction nucleotides: 7. Germline V gene lookup returns CDR1 SGHTA and CDR2 FQGNSA. CDR3 loop: CASSGRQGITEAFF. The CDR3, as DNA: TGTGCCAGCAGCGGACGACAGGGAATCACTGAAGCTTTCTTT. The variable domain in full, completed from reference TRBV7-2 and TRBJ1-1, reads GAGVSQSPSNKVTEKGKDVELRCDPISGHTALYWYRQSLGQGLEFLIYFQGNSAPDKSGLPSDRFSAERTGGSVSTLTIQRTQQEDSAVYLCASSGRQGITEAFFGQGTRLTVV.

The table lists this clone with a count of one. The rearrangement uses TRBV5-1 and TRBJ1-5, with D possibly TRBD1 on 5 matching bases. In germline, CDR1 is SGHRS, CDR2 YFSETQ. The CDR3 sequence is 14 residues long. V was trimmed by 5 bases and J by 4 bases, leaving 13 bases between them. This CDR3 is CASSPGTENQPQHF. In DNA form, the CDR3 reads TGCGCCAGCAGTCCGGGGACGGAGAATCAGCCCCAGCATTTT.

The V call is TRBV9, the J call TRBJ2-1; D call uncertain. This CDR3 has 13 amino acids. V was pared by 4 bases and J by 3 bases, with 8 bases between. CDR1 and CDR2 (germline): SGDLS, YYNGEE. CDR3 DNA: TGTGCCAGCAGCCCGCTAGTCTACAATGAGCAGTTCTTC. Translating gives CASSPLVYNEQFF.

The V gene is TRBV19, the J gene TRBJ1-4; D not resolved. Trimming stripped 3 bases from V and 10 bases from J, with 15 bases between. The CDR3 sequence is 14 residues long. Looked up from germline, CDR1 is LNHDA and CDR2 is SQIVND (reference sequence). The CDR3 region is CASSMQAYPAKLFF. CDR3 nucleotide sequence: TGTGCCAGTAGTATGCAGGCGTACCCGGCAAAACTGTTTTTT.

The chain has TRBV14 and TRBJ2-3; D is uncertain. V was trimmed by 1 base and J by 0 bases, leaving 11 bases between them. Germline V gene sequence: CDR1 SGHDN, CDR2 FVKESK. This CDR3 spans 16 amino acids. The CDR3: CASSQVGQTSTDTQYF. The CDR3 region has the DNA TGTGCCAGCAGCCAAGTTGGGCAGACTAGCACAGATACGCAGTATTTT.

V is TRBV5-6 and J is TRBJ1-6; maybe TRBD1 (5 bases). Germline V gene data show CDR1 as SGHDT and CDR2 as YYEEEE. The V end was cut by 0 bases, the J end by 3 bases, with 10 bases between. The CDR3 sequence is 16 residues long. Here the CDR3 reads CASSLAGGYYNSPLHF. CDR3 nucleotides: TGTGCCAGCAGCTTGGCCGGGGGGTACTATAATTCACCCCTCCACTTT.

The chain is built from TRBV27 and TRBJ1-2, with D possibly TRBD1 on 5 matching bases. CDR3 length: 15 amino acids. V lost 1 base and J 4 bases, leaving 13 bases between the germline ends. CDR1 and CDR2 from the germline V gene are MNHEY and SMNVEV (reference sequence). CDR3 residues: CASSLYSRGGYGYTF. DNA for the CDR3: TGTGCCAGCAGTTTATACTCACGGGGCGGCTATGGCTACACCTTC.

This sequence joins TRBV7-2 and TRBJ1-6; D ambiguous. Trimming took 5 bases from V and 0 from J, leaving 17 bases between them. The CDR3 is 18 amino acids. Germline CDR1 reads SGHTA; CDR2 reads FQGNSA. CDR3 region: CASSLRGSRASYNSPLHF. In nucleotides, the CDR3 is TGTGCCAGCAGCCTACGAGGGTCCCGAGCCTCCTATAATTCACCCCTCCACTTT.

The chain has TRBV7-9 and TRBJ2-6; TRBD2 might be the D (5 bases). The CDR3 totals 15 residues. V was trimmed by 5 bases and J by 4 bases, leaving 12 bases between them. CDR1 SEHNR and CDR2 FQNEAQ come from the germline V gene (reference sequence). The CDR3 loop is CASSQNTGGANVLTF. The CDR3 region has the DNA TGTGCCAGCAGCCAGAACACGGGAGGGGCCAACGTCCTGACTTTC.

The chain joins TRBV19 to TRBJ1-2; D is perhaps TRBD1 (5 bases). Looked up from germline, CDR1 is LNHDA and CDR2 is SQIVND (reference sequence). The CDR3 runs to 16 residues. V was trimmed by 3 bases and J by 2 bases, leaving 16 bases between them. CDR3 coding DNA: TGTGCCAGTAGTATTTGGGGGGGTGCGATCAACTATGGCTACACCTTC. It translates to CASSIWGGAINYGYTF.

The V and J genes are TRBV24-1 and TRBJ2-2, with D possibly called TRBD1 or TRBD2 (5 bases each). V lost 6 bases to trimming and J lost 4 bases, with 11 bases between them. The CDR3 extends over 14 amino acids. Germline CDR1 KGHDR, CDR2 SFDVKD. The CDR3 loop reads CATSLPGSTGELFF. DNA for the CDR3: TGTGCCACCAGTCTGCCAGGGAGCACCGGGGAGCTGTTTTTT.

The chain carries TRBV13 and TRBJ1-4; 8 bases fit TRBD1. In germline, CDR1 is PRHDT, CDR2 FYEKMQ (reference sequence). This CDR3 comprises 15 residues. Trimming took 4 bases from V and 10 from J; bases not matched to a gene: 11. CDR3 residues: CASSWDEDRDGKLFF. The CDR3 region has the DNA TGTGCCAGCAGCTGGGATGAGGACAGGGATGGAAAACTGTTTTTT.

The chain employs TRBV24-1 and TRBJ1-5; D uncertain. The CDR3 contains 13 residues. The V gene lost 3 bases and the J gene lost 9 bases, with 11 bases spanning the gap. CDR1 and CDR2 from the germline V gene are KGHDR and SFDVKD. CDR3 nucleotide sequence: TGTGCCACCAGTGATGAACCGGGCCCGCCCCAGCATTTT. Protein: CATSDEPGPPQHF.

This chain connects TRBV7-7 to TRBJ2-1; 7 positions match TRBD1. The J segment lost 1 base and the V segment lost 4 bases, leaving 4 bases of the junction unmatched. This CDR3 is 15 amino acids long. Germline values: CDR1 SSHAT, CDR2 FNYEAQ (reference sequence). CDR3: CASSSDRASYNEQFF. DNA for the CDR3: TGTGCCAGCAGCTCCGACAGGGCTTCCTACAATGAGCAGTTCTTC.

The CDR3 coding sequence is TGTGCCAGCAGTTTTAGGGTATATGGCTACACCTTC. It yields the protein CASSFRVYGYTF. This chain links TRBV28 with TRBJ1-2; D not resolved. This CDR3 contains 12 residues. The germline CDR1 and CDR2 sequences are MDHEN and SYDVKM. Trimming left V 3 bases short and J 5 bases short, with 7 bases between.

The CDR3 nucleotides are TGTGCCAGCAGCCAAGACTCCCAGGCAGGCTACACCTTC. The encoded protein is CASSQDSQAGYTF. The genes are TRBV3-1 (or the pseudogene TRBV3-2) and TRBJ1-2; D is uncertain. The CDR3 runs 13 residues. V was trimmed by 0 bases and J by 8 bases, leaving 10 bases between them. Germline V CDR1 and CDR2: LGHDT, YNNKEL (reference sequence).

V is TRBV24-1 and J is TRBJ2-5; the match to TRBD1 covers 8 bases. CDR1 and CDR2 from the germline V gene are KGHDR and SFDVKD. V shed 3 bases, J shed 0 bases, and the junction held 2 bases outside the gene matches. CDR3 length: 15 amino acids. This CDR3 is CATSDGQGHQETQYF. Here the CDR3 DNA reads TGTGCCACCAGTGATGGACAGGGCCACCAAGAGACCCAGTACTTC.

This clone showed up just a few times. J is TRBJ1-2 and V is TRBV24-1; D is uncertain. Trimming removed 5 bases at V and 8 bases at J, with 14 bases between. The length of the CDR3 is 13 residues. Per the germline V gene, CDR1 is KGHDR and CDR2 is SFDVKD. In DNA, the CDR3 is TGTGCCACCAGTGTTTCCGGGAAGAAGGGCTACACCTTC. This encodes CATSVSGKKGYTF.